This is a list of T cell receptor beta chains from one sample in a study of OX40 agonist ivuxolimab in advanced cancers. Measured with immunoSEQ multiplex PCR; TCRdb has only the in-frame clones, and not every one. The sample records approximately 82,000 clones, 75% to 90% being singletons. The material sequenced was CD4+ or CD8+ T cells sorted from blood, taken in a trial of the OX40 agonist ivuxolimab. The receptors derive from an adult with an advanced solid tumor such as melanoma, head and neck, liver or kidney cancer. Each CDR3 is given with its conserved first and last residue. A D gene is named only where the DNA matches it firmly. Size is omitted from some rows. Given values are once, few, many or a class for expanded clones.

clone_size	v_call	j_call	d_call	cdr3_aa	cdr3_nt
NA	TRBV7-2	TRBJ1-3	NA	CASSLASSGNTIYF	TGTGCCAGCAGCTTAGCGTCCTCTGGAAACACCATATATTTT
few	TRBV19	TRBJ2-6	TRBD1	CASSREPFGTGGSGANVLTF	TGTGCCAGTAGTAGGGAGCCTTTTGGGACAGGGGGCTCTGGGGCCAACGTCCTGACTTTC
NA	TRBV4-1	TRBJ2-2	TRBD2	CASSQLLSGAPTGELFF	TGCGCCAGCAGCCAATTACTTAGCGGGGCCCCAACCGGGGAGCTGTTTTTT
NA	TRBV14	TRBJ1-6	NA	CASSQGWGGGSSNSPLHF	TGTGCCAGCAGCCAAGGGTGGGGGGGTGGTTCTTCTAATTCACCCCTCCACTTT
NA	TRBV30	TRBJ1-2	TRBD1	CAWSAQGAGGYTF	TGTGCCTGGAGTGCCCAGGGGGCGGGGGGCTACACCTTC
NA	TRBV9	TRBJ2-7	TRBD2	CASSSSGGALVRPYEQYF	TGTGCCAGCTCGTCCAGCGGGGGGGCCTTAGTGCGTCCCTACGAGCAGTACTTC
NA	TRBV6-6	TRBJ1-2	TRBD1	CASSHRQGQVYGYTF	TGTGCCAGCAGCCACCGACAGGGGCAGGTCTATGGCTACACCTTC
NA	TRBV7-3	TRBJ2-7	NA	CASSRDGYEQYF	TGTGCCAGCAGTCGGGACGGCTACGAGCAGTACTTC
NA	TRBV5-1	TRBJ2-5	NA	CASSLVGQETQYF	TGCGCCAGCAGCTTGGTGGGACAAGAGACCCAGTACTTC
NA	TRBV25-1	TRBJ2-3	NA	CASSLGGQVTDTQYF	TGTGCCAGCAGTCTCGGGGGGCAAGTCACAGATACGCAGTATTTT
NA	TRBV6-5	TRBJ2-7	NA	CASSGDGEQYF	TGTGCCAGCAGTGGGGACGGTGAGCAGTACTTC
once	TRBV7-9	TRBJ1-4	NA	CASSSIQTTESNEKLFF	TGTGCCAGCAGCTCCATACAAACGACAGAATCTAATGAAAAACTGTTTTTT
NA	TRBV30	TRBJ2-3	TRBD2	CAWRASGSTDTQYF	TGTGCCTGGAGGGCTAGCGGGAGCACAGATACGCAGTATTTT
NA	TRBV7-6	TRBJ2-6	NA	CASSLAQGEEANVLTF	TGTGCCAGCAGCTTAGCGCAGGGCGAGGAGGCCAACGTCCTGACTTTC
few	TRBV20-1	TRBJ2-1	NA	CSAVHLNEQFF	TGCAGTGCAGTACACCTCAATGAGCAGTTCTTC
NA	TRBV29-1	TRBJ1-5	NA	CSVGEGSNQPQHF	TGCAGCGTTGGGGAGGGTAGCAATCAGCCCCAGCATTTT
NA	TRBV2	TRBJ2-7	TRBD1	CASTRQGPYEQYF	TGTGCCAGCACCCGACAGGGCCCCTACGAGCAGTACTTC
NA	TRBV18	TRBJ1-4	NA	CASSPSIPGHSNEKLFF	TGTGCCAGCTCCCCATCCATTCCGGGACACTCGAATGAAAAACTGTTTTTT
NA	TRBV5-5	TRBJ2-7	NA	CASSLGSVSYEQYF	TGTGCCAGCAGCTTGGGGTCAGTCAGTTACGAGCAGTACTTC
few	TRBV7-4	TRBJ1-3	NA	CASSGRVLKNTIYF	TGTGCCAGCAGCGGCAGGGTTCTTAAAAACACCATATATTTT
NA	TRBV7-8	TRBJ2-5	TRBD2	CASRPGGAQETQYF	TGTGCCAGCAGACCGGGGGGGGCTCAAGAGACCCAGTACTTC
NA	TRBV30	TRBJ2-1	NA	CAWSVVGLAYNEQFF	TGTGCCTGGAGTGTAGTTGGGCTAGCGTACAATGAGCAGTTCTTC
once	TRBV7-2	TRBJ1-4	NA	CASSLARGEKLFF	TGTGCCAGCAGCTTAGCGCGAGGGGAAAAACTGTTTTTT
NA	TRBV4-2	TRBJ1-1	NA	CAGSQDTRGNTEAFF	TGTGCCGGCAGCCAAGATACCCGGGGGAACACTGAAGCTTTCTTT
NA	TRBV18	TRBJ1-2	TRBD1	CASSPGGQGAYGYTF	TGTGCCAGCTCACCAGGGGGACAGGGGGCTTATGGCTACACCTTC
NA	TRBV7-9	TRBJ2-5	NA	CASSPGSWTQYF	TGTGCCAGCAGCCCAGGGTCGTGGACCCAGTACTTC
NA	TRBV2	TRBJ2-1	NA	CASSEDSWTEQFF	TGTGCCAGCAGTGAAGACAGTTGGACTGAGCAGTTCTTC
NA	TRBV6-5	TRBJ2-1	TRBD2	CASSYGSGNLGPQFF	TGTGCCAGCAGTTATGGCAGCGGGAATTTAGGACCGCAGTTCTTC
NA	TRBV10-3	TRBJ1-1	TRBD1	CATCGTDTEAFF	TGTGCCACATGCGGGACAGACACTGAAGCTTTCTTT
NA	TRBV18	TRBJ1-2	NA	CASSPSRVLYGYTF	TGTGCCAGCTCACCCTCGAGGGTTCTCTATGGCTACACCTTC
NA	TRBV7-2	TRBJ1-5	NA	CASSPVGERAQHF	TGTGCCAGCAGCCCAGTCGGGGAAAGGGCCCAGCATTTT
NA	TRBV19	TRBJ2-5	TRBD2	CATKAAGGLETQYF	TGTGCCACAAAGGCGGCGGGGGGGCTTGAGACCCAGTACTTC
NA	TRBV11-1	TRBJ1-1	NA	CASSVRWETEAFF	TGTGCCAGCAGCGTCCGGTGGGAGACTGAAGCTTTCTTT
NA	TRBV16	TRBJ1-5	TRBD1	CASSHTGTGANFGNQPQHF	TGTGCCAGCAGCCACACCGGGACAGGGGCGAATTTCGGCAATCAGCCCCAGCATTTT
NA	TRBV20-1	TRBJ1-2	NA	CSATDYGYTF	TGCAGTGCTACCGACTATGGCTACACCTTC
NA	TRBV7-2	TRBJ2-7	NA	CASSPPGVVTYEQYF	TGTGCCAGCAGCCCCCCTGGGGTGGTCACCTACGAGCAGTACTTC
many	TRBV7-7	TRBJ2-5	NA	CASSLGEGGQETQYF	TGTGCCAGCAGCTTAGGGGAGGGGGGCCAAGAGACCCAGTACTTC
NA	TRBV5-1	TRBJ1-3	NA	CASTMDSSGNTIYF	TGCGCCAGCACTATGGACAGCTCTGGAAACACCATATATTTT
few	TRBV6-1	TRBJ2-3	NA	CASSGEVLGTTDTQYF	TGTGCCAGCAGTGGGGAAGTCCTCGGGACCACAGATACGCAGTATTTT
NA	TRBV9	TRBJ2-1	NA	CASSRDYNEQFF	TGTGCCAGCAGCCGGGACTACAATGAGCAGTTCTTC
NA	TRBV2	TRBJ2-3	NA	CASSGQRAFTDTQYF	TGTGCCAGCAGTGGACAGCGGGCCTTCACAGATACGCAGTATTTT
once	TRBV7-8	TRBJ1-2	NA	CASSPYEDGYTF	TGTGCCAGCAGCCCATATGAAGATGGCTACACCTTC
NA	TRBV10-3	TRBJ2-7	NA	CAISLQGYEQYF	TGTGCCATCAGTTTACAGGGCTACGAGCAGTACTTC
NA	TRBV7-9	TRBJ2-2	NA	CASSSITPGGTGELFF	TGTGCCAGCAGCTCAATTACCCCAGGAGGTACCGGGGAGCTGTTTTTT
NA	TRBV12-5	TRBJ1-4	NA	CASGPGDLGEKLFF	TGTGCTAGTGGCCCGGGGGATTTGGGGGAAAAACTGTTTTTT
NA	TRBV18	TRBJ2-7	NA	CASSPQGRDEQYF	TGTGCCAGCTCGCCACAGGGAAGGGACGAGCAGTACTTC
few	TRBV7-2	TRBJ1-4	NA	CASSRRTANEKLFF	TGTGCCAGCAGCAGAAGGACAGCTAATGAAAAACTGTTTTTT
once	TRBV18	TRBJ2-7	NA	CASSPPGRGNYEQYF	TGTGCCAGCTCACCTCCCGGGCGGGGAAACTACGAGCAGTACTTC
NA	TRBV7-2	TRBJ1-6	NA	CASSLEHLYNSPLHF	TGTGCCAGCAGCTTGGAACACCTCTATAATTCACCCCTCCACTTT
NA	TRBV5-1	TRBJ1-3	NA	CASSTGARISGNTIYF	TGCGCCAGCAGCACCGGGGCCCGCATCTCTGGAAACACCATATATTTT
NA	TRBV18	TRBJ1-3	NA	CASSLTESSGNTIYF	TGTGCCAGCTCATTGACAGAGAGCTCTGGAAACACCATATATTTT
NA	TRBV7-9	TRBJ1-4	NA	CASSLGTAHNEKLFF	TGTGCCAGCAGCTTAGGGACAGCTCATAATGAAAAACTGTTTTTT
NA	TRBV6-5	TRBJ1-4	NA	CASSYITQGGGKLFF	TGTGCCAGCAGTTACATCACGCAGGGAGGGGGAAAACTGTTTTTT
NA	TRBV4-3	TRBJ1-5	NA	CASSQDSHLNQPQHF	TGCGCCAGCAGCCAAGATAGTCATTTGAATCAGCCCCAGCATTTT